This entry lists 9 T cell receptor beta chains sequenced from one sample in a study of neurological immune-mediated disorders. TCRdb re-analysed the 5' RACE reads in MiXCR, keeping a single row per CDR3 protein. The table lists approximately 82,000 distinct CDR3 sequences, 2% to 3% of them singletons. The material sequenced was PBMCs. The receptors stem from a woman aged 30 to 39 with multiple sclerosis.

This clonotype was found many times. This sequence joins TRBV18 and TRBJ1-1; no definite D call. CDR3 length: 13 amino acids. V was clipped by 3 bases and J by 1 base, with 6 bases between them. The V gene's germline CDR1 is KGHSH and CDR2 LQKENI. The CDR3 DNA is TGTGCCAGCTCACCGGCCGAGAACACTGAAGCTTTCTTT. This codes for CASSPAENTEAFF.

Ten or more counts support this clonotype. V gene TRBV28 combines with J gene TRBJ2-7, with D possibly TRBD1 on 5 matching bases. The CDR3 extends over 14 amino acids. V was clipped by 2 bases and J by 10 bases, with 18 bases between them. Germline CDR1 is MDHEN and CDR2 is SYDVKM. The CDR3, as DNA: TGTGCCAGCAGTTTAGTCAGGGAACTCACTTACCAGTACTTC. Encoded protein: CASSLVRELTYQYF.

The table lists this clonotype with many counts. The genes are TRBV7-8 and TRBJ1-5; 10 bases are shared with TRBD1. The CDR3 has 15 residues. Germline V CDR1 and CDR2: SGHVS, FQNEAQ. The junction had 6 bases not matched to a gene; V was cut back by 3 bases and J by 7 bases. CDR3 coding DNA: TGTGCCAGCAGCTTTAACGAGGGACAGGGGCAGCCCCAGCATTTT. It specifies CASSFNEGQGQPQHF. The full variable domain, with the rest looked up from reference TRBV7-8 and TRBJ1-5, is GAGVSQSPRYKVAKRGQDVALRCDPISGHVSLFWYQQALGQGPEFLTYFQNEAQLDKSGLPSDRFFAERPEGSVSTLKIQRTQQEDSAVYLCASSFNEGQGQPQHFGDGTRLSIL.

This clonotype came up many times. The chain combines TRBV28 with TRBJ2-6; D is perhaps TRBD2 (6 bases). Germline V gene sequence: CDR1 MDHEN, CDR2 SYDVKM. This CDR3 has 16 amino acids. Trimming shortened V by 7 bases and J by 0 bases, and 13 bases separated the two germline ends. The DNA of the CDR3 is TGTGCCAGCATGGGGACTTTTAGCTCTGGGGCCAACGTCCTGACTTTC. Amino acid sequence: CASMGTFSSGANVLTF.

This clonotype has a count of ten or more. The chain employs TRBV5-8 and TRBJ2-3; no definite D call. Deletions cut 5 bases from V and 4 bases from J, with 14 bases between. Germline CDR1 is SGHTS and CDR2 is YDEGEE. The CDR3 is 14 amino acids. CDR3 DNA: TGTGCCAGCAGTTTATGGCGGAGTCCAGATACGCAGTATTTT. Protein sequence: CASSLWRSPDTQYF.

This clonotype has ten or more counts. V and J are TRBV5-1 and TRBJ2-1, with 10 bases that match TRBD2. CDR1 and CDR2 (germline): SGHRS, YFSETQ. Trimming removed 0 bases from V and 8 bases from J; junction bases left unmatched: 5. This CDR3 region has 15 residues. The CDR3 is CASSLASGSLYEQFF. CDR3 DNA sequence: TGCGCCAGCAGCTTGGCTAGCGGGAGTCTCTATGAGCAGTTCTTC.

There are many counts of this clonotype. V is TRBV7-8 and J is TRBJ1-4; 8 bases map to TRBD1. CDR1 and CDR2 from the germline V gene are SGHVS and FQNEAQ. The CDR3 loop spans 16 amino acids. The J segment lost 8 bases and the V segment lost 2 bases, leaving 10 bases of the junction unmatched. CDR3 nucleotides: TGTGCCAGCAGCTTAAATGACGGACAGGGCGGAGAAAAACTGTTTTTT. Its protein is CASSLNDGQGGEKLFF.

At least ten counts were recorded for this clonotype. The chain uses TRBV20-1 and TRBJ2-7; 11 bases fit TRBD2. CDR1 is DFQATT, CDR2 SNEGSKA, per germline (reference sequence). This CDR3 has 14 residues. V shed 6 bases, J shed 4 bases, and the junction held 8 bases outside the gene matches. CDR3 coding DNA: TGCAGTGCACTCCTGACTAGCGGGGCATACGAGCAGTACTTC. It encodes CSALLTSGAYEQYF.

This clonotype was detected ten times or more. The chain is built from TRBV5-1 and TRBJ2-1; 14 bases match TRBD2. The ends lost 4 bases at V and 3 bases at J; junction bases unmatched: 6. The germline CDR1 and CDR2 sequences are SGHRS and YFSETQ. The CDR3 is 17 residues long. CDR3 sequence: CASSPPGTSGGYNEQFF. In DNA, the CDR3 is TGCGCCAGCAGCCCACCCGGGACTAGCGGGGGCTACAATGAGCAGTTCTTC.